Following are 22 T cell receptor beta chains from one sample sequenced in a study of vaccination effects on CD4 cells after COVID-19. Upon completion of around ten days in culture, CD4+ T cells were isolated. Data came from immunoSEQ multiplex PCR; TCRdb stores just in-frame clones and leaves some out. The table has approximately 58,000 clones, over 65% seen once; the top ten hold roughly 3%. What these receptors recognize is not known. Sequenced here: CD4+ T cells from PBMCs cultured without peptide, sampled before COVID-19 vaccination. The receptors derive from a human donor who received a COVID-19 vaccine.

The rearrangement uses TRBV5-1 and TRBJ2-1, with TRBD1 matching over 8 bases. Germline CDR1 and CDR2: SGHRS and YFSETQ. V dropped 1 base and J dropped 7; count of bases not matched to a gene: 7. This CDR3 region has 15 residues. The CDR3 reads CASSLMDRDFNEQFF. In nucleotides, the CDR3 is TGCGCCAGCAGCTTGATGGACAGGGATTTTAATGAGCAGTTCTTC.

The chain couples TRBV27 to TRBJ2-2, with TRBD2 matching 11 bases. The junction had 5 bases not matched to a gene; V was cut back by 4 bases and J by 4 bases. Germline V CDR1 and CDR2: MNHEY, SMNVEV (reference sequence). The CDR3 totals 16 residues. The DNA for the CDR3 is TGTGCCAGCAGTTCTCTAGCGGGGGGTCCCACCGGGGAGCTGTTTTTT. Protein product: CASSSLAGGPTGELFF.

The chain carries TRBV7-3 and TRBJ1-2; no definite D call. This CDR3 has 13 amino acids. From germline, CDR1 is SGHTA and CDR2 FQGTGA. Trimming removed 2 bases from V and 4 bases from J, with 8 bases in between. The CDR3 DNA reads TGTGCCAGCAGCTTAGGACTGGGCTATGGCTACACCTTC. Translation: CASSLGLGYGYTF.

The chain has TRBV10-3 and TRBJ2-1, with 13 bases lining up with TRBD2. Germline lookup yields CDR1 ENHRY and CDR2 SYGVKD. Trimming cost V 6 bases and J 5 bases; bases outside gene matches: 4. The CDR3 is made up of 15 amino acids. The CDR3 region has the DNA TGTGCCATCAGCAGACTAGCGGGGGGTGACAATGAGCAGTTCTTC. The encoded protein is CAISRLAGGDNEQFF.

This chain uses TRBV5-8 with TRBJ2-7; D not resolved. CDR1 SGHTS and CDR2 YDEGEE come from the germline V gene. V was cut by 1 base and J by 0 bases, with 5 bases left in between. CDR3 length: 13 residues. CDR3 amino acids: CASSLKGSYEQYV. Written as DNA, the CDR3 is TGTGCCAGCAGCTTGAAAGGCTCCTACGAGCAGTACGTC.

The gene calls are TRBV21-1 and TRBJ1-5; TRBD1 reflects the table's D call only, with no check against the DNA. TRBV21-1 corresponds to a pseudogene. CDR3 size: 14 residues. The CDR3 DNA sequence: TGTGCCAGCAGCAATGGGACAGGGGTTCAGCCCCAGCATTTT. As protein: CASSNGTGVQPQHF.

In its sample, this clone ranks as large. The rearrangement uses TRBV6-2 or TRBV6-3 and TRBJ2-1; 9 bases match TRBD2. The trim removed 4 bases at V and 3 bases at J, leaving 19 bases unmatched. The CDR3 length is 20 residues. Germline V gene sequence: CDR1 MNHEY, CDR2 SVGEGT. CDR3 region: CASSFVQLAASSGDYNEQFF. The CDR3 region has the DNA TGTGCCAGCAGTTTTGTACAACTAGCAGCTTCTAGCGGGGACTACAATGAGCAGTTCTTC.

This clone was detected only once. The chain couples TRBV7-2 to TRBJ2-5; a possible D gene is TRBD2 (6 bases). Deletions cut 6 bases from V and 5 bases from J, with 13 bases between. This CDR3 has 13 residues. From germline, CDR1 is SGHTA and CDR2 FQGNSA. For the CDR3, the DNA is TGTGCCAGCAGATCGGGACTGGGTGAGACCCAGTACTTC. Amino acid sequence: CASRSGLGETQYF. Full variable domain (rest looked up from reference TRBV7-2 and TRBJ2-5): GAGVSQSPSNKVTEKGKDVELRCDPISGHTALYWYRQSLGQGLEFLIYFQGNSAPDKSGLPSDRFSAERTGGSVSTLTIQRTQQEDSAVYLCASRSGLGETQYFGPGTRLLVL.

V and J are TRBV5-1 and TRBJ1-2, with D perhaps matching TRBD1 (5 bases). CDR1 is SGHRS, CDR2 YFSETQ, per germline. The CDR3 has 15 residues. V shed 0 bases and J shed 1 base, with 10 bases lying between them. The CDR3 spells CASSLGDGVNYGYTF. The CDR3 bases are TGCGCCAGCAGCTTGGGGGACGGAGTTAACTATGGCTACACCTTC.

The CDR3 region is CASSTNFQGLHSNQPQHF. The CDR3 nucleotides are TGTGCCAGCAGTACCAATTTTCAGGGATTACATAGCAATCAGCCCCAGCATTTT. V is TRBV27 and J is TRBJ1-5, with D perhaps TRBD1 (5 bases). V was trimmed by 5 bases and J by 0 bases, leaving 20 bases between them. Germline CDR1 MNHEY, CDR2 SMNVEV (reference sequence). This CDR3 is 18 amino acids long.

Only one count was recorded for this clone. This rearrangement joins TRBV5-8 to TRBJ2-5; possible D gene TRBD2, 5 bases. Germline CDR1 SGHTS, CDR2 YDEGEE. V shed 0 bases and J shed 1 base, with 13 bases lying between them. This CDR3 has 16 residues. The CDR3 DNA sequence: TGTGCCAGCAGCTTGGCGGGCGGGCGTATCCAAGAGACCCAGTACTTC. Encoded protein: CASSLAGGRIQETQYF.

J is TRBJ2-1 and V is TRBV27, with 7 nucleotides matching TRBD2. Germline V lookup: CDR1 MNHEY, CDR2 SMNVEV (reference sequence). The CDR3 loop spans 17 amino acids. The ends lost 5 bases at V and 1 base at J; junction bases unmatched: 11. CDR3 sequence: CASSPDRLARSYNEQFF. In DNA form, the CDR3 reads TGTGCCAGCAGTCCCGACCGACTAGCTCGGTCCTACAATGAGCAGTTCTTC.

The V gene is TRBV2, the J gene TRBJ2-3; D ambiguous. The length of the CDR3 is 13 residues. V shed 6 bases and J shed 0 bases, with 7 bases lying between them. Per germline, CDR1 SNHLY and CDR2 FYNNEI. The CDR3 bases are TGTGCCAGCAGCCTGGGGAGCACAGATACGCAGTATTTT. This codes for CASSLGSTDTQYF.

The rearrangement uses TRBV9 and TRBJ1-5; perhaps TRBD1 as D (6 bases). The V gene lost 4 bases and the J gene lost 6 bases, with 17 bases spanning the gap. The CDR3 is 15 amino acids. Per germline, CDR1 SGDLS and CDR2 YYNGEE. CDR3 region: CASSISGDWVQPQHF. The CDR3 DNA is TGTGCCAGCAGCATATCAGGGGATTGGGTTCAGCCCCAGCATTTT. The variable domain in full, with the rest retrieved from reference TRBV9 and TRBJ1-5, is DSGVTQTPKHLITATGQRVTLRCSPRSGDLSVYWYQQSLDQGLQFLIQYYNGEERAKGNILERFSAQQFPDLHSELNLSSLELGDSALYFCASSISGDWVQPQHFGDGTRLSIL.

The V and J genes are TRBV24-1 and TRBJ2-3; D is ambiguous. This CDR3 is built from 14 residues. CDR1 KGHDR and CDR2 SFDVKD come from the germline V gene. With 4 bases removed from V and 4 bases from J, the gap between germline ends came to 11 bases. The CDR3 coding sequence is TGTGCCACCAGTGAAACGTTTGAGGCAGATACGCAGTATTTT. Amino acid sequence: CATSETFEADTQYF.

This chain links TRBV19 with TRBJ2-3, with TRBD1 as a possible D gene (5 bases). Trimming took off 5 bases at V and 2 bases at J, with 11 bases between the two ends. Germline lookup yields CDR1 LNHDA and CDR2 SQIVND (reference sequence). The CDR3 is made up of 14 amino acids. This CDR3 reads CASSGAGLTDTQYF. CDR3 nucleotide sequence: TGTGCCAGTAGTGGTGCAGGGCTCACAGATACGCAGTATTTT.

This chain uses TRBV5-6 with TRBJ2-1, with 11 bases identical to TRBD2. CDR1 and CDR2 (germline): SGHDT, YYEEEE. The CDR3 runs to 16 residues. The J segment lost 4 bases and the V segment lost 2 bases, leaving 5 bases of the junction unmatched. The CDR3 here is CASSFFTSGGYNEQFF. The DNA of the CDR3 is TGTGCCAGCAGCTTTTTCACTAGCGGGGGATACAATGAGCAGTTCTTC.

This clone was observed once. CDR3 nucleotides: TGTGCCAGCAGTTACGACTCTCGCCCCTCTGGAAACACCATATATTTT. The encoded protein is CASSYDSRPSGNTIYF. The chain uses TRBV6-5 and TRBJ1-3, with D unresolved. Deletions cut 2 bases from V and 0 bases from J, with 11 bases between. This CDR3 region has 16 residues. The germline gives CDR1 MNHEY, CDR2 SVGAGI.

This CDR3 reads CASSEARGTSGVPDTQYF. The CDR3 DNA sequence: TGTGCCAGCAGTGAAGCCCGTGGGACTAGCGGGGTCCCAGATACGCAGTATTTT. V and J are TRBV6-1 and TRBJ2-3; 13 bases map to TRBD2. V was clipped by 0 bases and J by 4 bases; unmatched bases: 7. CDR1 MNHNS and CDR2 SASEGT come from the germline V gene. This CDR3 is 18 amino acids long.

A single count supports this clone. The V call is TRBV19, the J call TRBJ2-5; weak D call: TRBD2 (7 bases). Germline V gene data show CDR1 as LNHDA and CDR2 as SQIVND (reference sequence). The CDR3 totals 14 residues. V shed 5 bases and J shed 4 bases, with 14 bases lying between them. This CDR3 reads CASSGRGGRETQYF. In DNA, the CDR3 is TGTGCCAGTAGTGGAAGGGGGGGCCGAGAGACCCAGTACTTC.

The chain has TRBV2 and TRBJ2-5; D gene unclear. Germline assignment: CDR1 SNHLY and CDR2 FYNNEI. V was clipped by 6 bases and J by 4 bases, with 15 bases between them. CDR3 length: 14 residues. The CDR3 coding sequence is TGTGCCAGCAGGAAATATCGCACGGGAGAGACCCAGTACTTC. Protein product: CASRKYRTGETQYF.

The rearrangement joins TRBV18 to TRBJ2-7; 8 nucleotides agree with TRBD2. CDR3 length equals 15 residues. V was pared by 2 bases and J by 2 bases, with 5 bases of the junction left unmatched. Germline CDR1 and CDR2: KGHSH and LQKENI. CDR3 sequence reads: CASSPGGGITYEQYV. The CDR3 nucleotides read TGTGCCAGCTCACCAGGCGGGGGGATAACCTACGAGCAGTACGTC.